The 10 T cell receptor beta chains reported below all come from one sample, sequenced in a study of response to subunit inactivated influenza vaccine. TCRdb analysed the RT-PCR reads with MiXCR anew, one entry per CDR3 protein. The table lists about 530,000 distinct CDR3 sequences, 10% to 15% of them singletons, with approximately 10% in the top ten. This material consisted of PBMCs from blood, taken on the day of vaccination. The receptor set was obtained from a man in his forties or fifties who received an inactivated influenza vaccine.

This clonotype was picked up many times. The chain combines TRBV11-2 with TRBJ2-3; 9 bases line up with TRBD1. The CDR3 sequence is 15 residues long. Germline CDR1 SGHAT, CDR2 FQNNGV. V lost 5 bases and J lost 3; bases outside the gene matches: 6. The CDR3 region has the DNA TGTGCCAGCAGCATAGGACAGGGGTGGACAGATACGCAGTATTTT. Protein product: CASSIGQGWTDTQYF.

This clonotype has only a few counts. V usage is TRBV24-1 and J usage is TRBJ2-3, with 7 nucleotides matching TRBD2. V shed 4 bases, J shed 4 bases, and the junction held 13 bases outside the gene matches. Germline V gene sequence: CDR1 KGHDR, CDR2 SFDVKD. This CDR3 contains 17 residues. The CDR3 region is CATSDVGRASGSDTQYF. CDR3 DNA sequence: TGTGCCACCAGTGACGTCGGTCGGGCTAGCGGATCAGATACGCAGTATTTT.

The J gene is TRBJ2-1, the V gene TRBV7-2; 9 nucleotides agree with TRBD2. In germline, CDR1 is SGHTA, CDR2 FQGNSA. With V trimmed by 1 base and J by 4 bases, 5 bases remained unmatched. The CDR3 runs 16 residues. The CDR3 sequence is CASSLVKAGGYNEQFF. The CDR3 DNA follows: TGTGCCAGCAGCTTAGTTAAGGCGGGAGGGTACAATGAGCAGTTCTTC.

This clonotype was counted only a few times. The chain has TRBV6-5 and TRBJ2-1; a weak D match, TRBD2 (6 bases). The CDR3 has 15 amino acids. CDR1 is MNHEY, CDR2 SVGAGI, per germline. V lost 0 bases and J lost 7, with 13 bases in between. The CDR3 is CASSYSTRSWNEQFF. CDR3 coding DNA: TGTGCCAGCAGTTACTCGACTAGGTCGTGGAATGAGCAGTTCTTC.

The CDR3 sequence: CASSPWGTGGYEQYF. The CDR3, as DNA: TGTGCCAGCTCCCCGTGGGGAACAGGGGGCTACGAGCAGTACTTC. The genes are TRBV7-2 and TRBJ2-7; 8 bases are a match to TRBD1. In germline, CDR1 is SGHTA, CDR2 FQGNSA. CDR3 size: 15 residues. Trimming removed 8 bases from V and 3 bases from J; junction bases left unmatched: 12. Full variable domain (missing parts from reference TRBV7-2 and TRBJ2-7): GAGVSQSPSNKVTEKGKDVELRCDPISGHTALYWYRQSLGQGLEFLIYFQGNSAPDKSGLPSDRFSAERTGGSVSTLTIQRTQQEDSAVYLCASSPWGTGGYEQYFGPGTRLTVT.

V and J are TRBV7-9 and TRBJ2-2; 8 nucleotides align to TRBD1. The trim removed 6 bases at V and 1 base at J, leaving 7 bases unmatched. Germline-derived CDR1 and CDR2 are SEHNR and FQNEAQ (reference sequence). This CDR3 comprises 16 residues. CDR3 sequence: CASRFRQGLNTGELFF. In DNA form, the CDR3 reads TGTGCCAGCAGGTTTAGACAGGGGCTGAACACCGGGGAGCTGTTTTTT.

This clonotype was seen more than once but under ten times. The chain joins TRBV12-3 or TRBV12-4 to TRBJ2-1; 11 nucleotides agree with TRBD2. The junction had 9 bases not matched to a gene; V was cut back by 4 bases and J by 7 bases. The CDR3 loop spans 16 amino acids. This CDR3 is CASSSTPSGGRNEQFF. As DNA, the CDR3 is TGTGCCAGCAGTTCTACTCCTAGCGGGGGGAGGAATGAGCAGTTCTTC.

Notes on this clonotype: A junction boundary mismatches the germline segment, possibly from a read error. This chain uses TRBV28 with TRBJ1-2, with TRBD1 as a possible D gene (5 bases). Germline CDR1 and CDR2: MDHEN and SYDVKM. The CDR3 length is 14 residues. As DNA, the CDR3 is TGTGCCCGCAGCCCCAGGGCCCCGCGGGATGGCTACACCTTC. Amino acid sequence: CARSPRAPRDGYTF.

This clonotype has a handful of counts. The chain has TRBV4-3 and TRBJ2-1; 11 bases fit TRBD1. Germline values: CDR1 LGHNA, CDR2 YSLEER. The CDR3 contains 15 residues. The junction had 4 bases not matched to a gene; V was cut back by 1 base and J by 8 bases. The CDR3 spells CASSQVGTGGDEQFF. The CDR3 coding sequence is TGCGCCAGCAGCCAAGTCGGGACAGGGGGTGATGAGCAGTTCTTC.

This clonotype has more than one count but fewer than ten. The chain has TRBV5-6 and TRBJ2-1, with 8 bases fitting TRBD2. This CDR3 has 16 amino acids. Germline loops: CDR1 SGHDT, CDR2 YYEEEE. V dropped 3 bases and J dropped 5; count of bases not matched to a gene: 10. CDR3 in amino acids: CASSSPGIAGNNEQFF. The CDR3 bases are TGTGCCAGCAGCTCCCCCGGAATAGCGGGAAACAATGAGCAGTTCTTC.